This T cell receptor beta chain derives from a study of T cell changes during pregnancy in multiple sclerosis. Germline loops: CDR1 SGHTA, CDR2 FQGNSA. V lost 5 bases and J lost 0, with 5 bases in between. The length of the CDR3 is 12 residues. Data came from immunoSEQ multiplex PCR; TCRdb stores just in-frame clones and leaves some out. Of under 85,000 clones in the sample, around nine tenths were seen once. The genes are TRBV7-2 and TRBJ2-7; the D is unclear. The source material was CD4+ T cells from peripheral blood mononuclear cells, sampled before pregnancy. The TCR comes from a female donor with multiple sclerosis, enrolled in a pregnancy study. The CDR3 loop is CASSASSYEQYF. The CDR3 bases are TGTGCCAGCAGCGCTAGCTCCTACGAGCAGTACTTC.